This T cell receptor (beta chain) was observed in a study of cytomegalovirus exposure and HLA in healthy donors. The primer mix had 60 Vbeta and 13 Jbeta primers. Using immunoSEQ multiplex PCR, the repertoire was profiled, and TCRdb retains in-frame clones only, with some absent. Of fewer than 200,000 clones listed, 60% to 85% were seen once; the top ten hold around 7%. Notes on this clone: Its antigen is not known.

Study-level points and caveats: The study flagged approximately 180 TCR beta chains as cytomegalovirus-associated. Later work found most CMV-associated TCR beta chains apparently HLA-restricted.

In nominal health when sampled, donors likely had unrecorded immune exposures nonetheless. The receptor's source is a male donor in good health and CMV-seropositive. The material sequenced was PBMCs.

CDR3 bases: TGTGCCAGCAGCTTCCACAGGGGCCAAAGCACAGATACGCAGTATTTT. Protein sequence: CASSFHRGQSTDTQYF. V gene TRBV11-2 combines with J gene TRBJ2-3; 7 bases map to TRBD1. The V gene's germline CDR1 is SGHAT and CDR2 FQNNGV. J gave up 0 bases and V 3 bases, and 6 bases lay outside the gene matches. The CDR3 has 16 residues.